This entry concerns a single T cell receptor beta chain. What it binds is not known. The CDR3 sequence is 15 residues long. V dropped 2 bases and J dropped 6 bases, with 17 bases sitting between them. Germline lookup yields CDR1 SGHTA and CDR2 FQGNSA. Time point specified: sample taken at primary tumor resection. The cohort: 70 to 75 early-stage, untreated non-small cell lung cancer patients. The authors sequenced whole RNA from tumor, nontumor lung or frozen PBMC without sorting. This entry is derived from a study of spatial heterogeneity in lung cancer. Whole-study findings and limits: For expanded intratumoral alpha and beta TCRs, counts tracked tumor mutation counts.

Using its own MiXCR run on the 5' RACE reads, TCRdb lists one record per CDR3 protein. Among roughly 7,200 distinct CDR3 sequences, 18% were seen once, and the ten largest hold approximately 12%. The chain couples TRBV7-2 to TRBJ2-7, with D possibly being TRBD1 (6 bases). Here the sequenced sample was lung tumor tissue, taken at surgery. The sequence derives from a female donor with early-stage non-small cell lung cancer. CDR3 coding DNA: TGTGCCAGCAGCTTACAGACAGGCTTCCCCCTCGAGCAGTACTTC. Its translation is CASSLQTGFPLEQYF.